One and the same sample provided the 14 T cell receptor beta chains below, sequenced in a study of blood T cell repertoires in COVID-19. The assay was immunoSEQ multiplex PCR, and TCRdb's table has in-frame clones only and misses some. The sample has over 120,000 clones, over 70% seen once. The source material was peripheral blood. These receptors were obtained from a man aged 45-65 years who had recovered from COVID-19.

The rearrangement uses TRBV5-1 and TRBJ1-6, with TRBD1 matching over 9 bases. This CDR3 is built from 16 residues. The junction had 3 bases not matched to a gene; V was cut back by 4 bases and J by 1 base. CDR1 and CDR2 (germline): SGHRS, YFSETQ. In DNA form, the CDR3 reads TGCGCCAGCAGCCCGGGACAGGGATCCTATAATTCACCCCTCCACTTT. It encodes CASSPGQGSYNSPLHF.

Comments on this clone: At one end, the junction sequence differs from germline, possibly due to a read error. The rearrangement uses TRBV13 and TRBJ2-7; D is unclear. Germline CDR1 and CDR2: PRHDT and FYEKMQ (reference sequence). The CDR3 runs 15 residues. CDR3 in DNA: TGTGCCAGCAGCCTTTCAGGCGCGTCGATCTACGTGCAGTACTTC. Encoded protein: CASSLSGASIYVQYF.

This chain connects TRBV6-5 to TRBJ1-1, with D unclear. The CDR3 length is 12 residues. Germline CDR1 and CDR2: MNHEY and SVGAGI. The V gene lost 11 bases and the J gene lost 5 bases, with 15 bases spanning the gap. The CDR3 region has the DNA TGTGCCGTCGGACCGGGATTGACTGAAGCTTTCTTT. Translated: CAVGPGLTEAFF.

The chain joins TRBV3-1 (or the pseudogene TRBV3-2) to TRBJ2-3; TRBD2 matches 9 bases. Germline V CDR1 and CDR2: LGHDT, YNNKEL (reference sequence). The CDR3 is 18 residues long. After removal of 1 base from V and 2 bases from J, the junction contained 10 bases not matched to a gene. CDR3 sequence (DNA): TGTGCCAGCAGCCAAGGTAGGGTAGCGGGGGTCACCACAGATACGCAGTATTTT. Amino acid sequence: CASSQGRVAGVTTDTQYF.

The chain has TRBV6-5 and TRBJ1-1, with 11 bases aligning to TRBD1. The CDR3 extends over 15 amino acids. Germline V gene sequence: CDR1 MNHEY, CDR2 SVGAGI. The V gene end was trimmed by 7 bases and the J gene end by 1 base; junction bases not matched to a gene: 5. CDR3 amino acids: CASMEGTGGNTEAFF. Here the CDR3 DNA reads TGTGCCAGCATGGAAGGGACAGGGGGGAACACTGAAGCTTTCTTT.

The chain recombines TRBV7-8 with TRBJ1-5; TRBD1 might be the D (6 bases). This CDR3 has 16 amino acids. Germline V gives CDR1 SGHVS, CDR2 FQNEAQ. V shed 5 bases and J shed 6 bases, with 20 bases lying between them. This CDR3 is CASSGRLGGVSQPQHF. In nucleotides, the CDR3 is TGTGCCAGCAGCGGGCGCTTAGGGGGGGTGTCTCAGCCCCAGCATTTT.

The chain uses TRBV30 and TRBJ2-5; TRBD1 is a possible D gene (6 bases). Trimming removed 0 bases at V and 9 bases at J, with 14 bases between. Germline V lookup: CDR1 GTSNPN, CDR2 SVGIG (reference sequence). The CDR3 is 13 residues long. The CDR3 nucleotides read TGTGCCTGGAGTGTGACAGGCCACGGGGCCCAGTACTTC. It translates to CAWSVTGHGAQYF.

The chain links TRBV9 to TRBJ2-7; possible D gene TRBD1, 6 bases. The CDR3 is 15 amino acids. V was clipped by 4 bases and J by 2 bases, with 16 bases between them. Looked up from germline, CDR1 is SGDLS and CDR2 is YYNGEE. CDR3: CASSPRRGETYEQYF. As DNA, the CDR3 is TGTGCCAGCAGCCCCCGCAGGGGAGAGACCTACGAGCAGTACTTC.

V and J are TRBV19 and TRBJ2-6, with 8 bases matching TRBD2. The ends lost 6 bases at V and 0 bases at J; junction bases unmatched: 10. The CDR3 contains 18 residues. The V gene's germline CDR1 is LNHDA and CDR2 SQIVND (reference sequence). The CDR3 region has the DNA TGTGCCAGTAGCCAACGGGGGGGGCGAAGCTCTGGGGCCAACGTCCTGACTTTC. It codes for CASSQRGGRSSGANVLTF. The full variable domain, in which reference TRBV19 and TRBJ2-6 provide the parts outside the CDR3, is DGGITQSPKYLFRKEGQNVTLSCEQNLNHDAMYWYRQDPGQGLRLIYYSQIVNDFQKGDIAEGYSVSREKKESFPLTVTSAQKNPTAFYLCASSQRGGRSSGANVLTFGAGSRLTVL.

The rearrangement uses TRBV10-2 and TRBJ2-7, with 9 bases matching TRBD1. The CDR3 has 14 residues. Germline CDR1 is WSHSY and CDR2 is SAAADI. The V and J ends lost 6 bases and 1 base, in that order; junction bases with no gene match: 4. For the CDR3, the DNA is TGCGCCAGCAGCTGGGACAGGGCTTCCTACGAGCAGTACTTC. Amino acids: CASSWDRASYEQYF.

The chain joins TRBV7-2 to TRBJ2-7; 11 bases agree with TRBD1. This CDR3 is built from 16 residues. V lost 0 bases to trimming and J lost 4 bases; unmatched junction nucleotides: 5. CDR1 is SGHTA and CDR2 is FQGNSA in the germline V gene. The CDR3 DNA reads TGTGCCAGCAGCTTAGCGGACAGGGGGCCGGAGTACGAGCAGTACTTC. It specifies CASSLADRGPEYEQYF. Together with reference TRBV7-2 and TRBJ2-7, the CDR3 gives the full variable domain: GAGVSQSPSNKVTEKGKDVELRCDPISGHTALYWYRQSLGQGLEFLIYFQGNSAPDKSGLPSDRFSAERTGGSVSTLTIQRTQQEDSAVYLCASSLADRGPEYEQYFGPGTRLTVT.

In this sample, this clone turned up a few times. The V and J genes are TRBV3-1 (or the pseudogene TRBV3-2) and TRBJ2-7; TRBD1 matches at 11 bases. With 0 bases clipped from V and 5 bases from J, the junction kept 9 bases outside the gene matches. Germline V gene lookup returns CDR1 LGHDT and CDR2 YNNKEL (reference sequence). CDR3 length equals 17 residues. In DNA, the CDR3 is TGTGCCAGCAGCCAAGATCAGATAAGGACAGGGGGCCACGAGCAGTACTTC. Protein: CASSQDQIRTGGHEQYF.

The gene calls are TRBV6-5 and TRBJ1-1, with a possible D match to TRBD1 (6 bases). CDR3 length: 14 residues. V lost 10 bases to trimming and J lost 3 bases, with 18 bases between them. Germline V gives CDR1 MNHEY, CDR2 SVGAGI. The CDR3 bases are TGTGCCACCAAGTCACGCACAGGGCACACTGAAGCTTTCTTT. This translates into CATKSRTGHTEAFF.

This clone was picked up one time. V and J are TRBV10-1 and TRBJ1-1, with D possibly being TRBD1 (6 bases). Trimming stripped 5 bases from V and 5 bases from J, with 6 bases between. Per the germline V gene, CDR1 is WNHNN and CDR2 is SYGVQD (reference sequence). This CDR3 has 11 amino acids. For the CDR3, the DNA is TGCGCCAGCAGTCAGGGGACTGAAGCTTTCTTT. It codes for CASSQGTEAFF.